The entry below gives a single T cell receptor (beta chain) sequence along with its context. Its antigen target is currently unknown. Base qualities are not provided; no much larger clone lies one nucleotide away. The method was RT-PCR. This sample was sequenced with an Illumina HiSeq 2500. In TCRdb, the public reads were trimmed at Q25 with fastp and aligned with MiXCR, with productive beta chains retained. Rows with a matching CDR3 protein are joined into one entry that keeps the most common DNA and genes. A total of fewer than 700,000 distinct CDR3 sequences appear in this sample, 10% to 15% of them only once. The ten largest account for approximately 14% of the sample. This sample is drawn from a study of response to subunit inactivated influenza vaccine (dated by TCRdb to between 2017 and 2018). At the level of the whole study: Deep quantitative profiling of the T cell receptor repertoire was used in the study to follow responses to a trivalent subunit inactivated influenza vaccine.

The time point label of this sample denotes: more than 35 days after influenza vaccine administration. Paper-wide results and their limitations: It was suggested by the authors that each seasonal influenza vaccination may recruit only a limited number of new T cells.

The CDR3 holds 16 amino acids from the cysteine to the phenylalanine. Only the CDR3 portion is preserved as DNA: 48 bases, with reading frame beginning at the first base. The V end gives up 6 bases and the J end 1 base, leaving 8 bases in the junction not matched to a gene. Per the germline V gene, SNHLY is the CDR1 and FYNNEI is the CDR2. The chain is assembled from TRBV2 and TRBJ2-3; 9 bases in between match TRBD1. This receptor was obtained from a man aged 50 or older who received an inactivated influenza vaccine. Donor details come from another sample of the same person, matched by shared clones. The sample was PBMCs from blood, taken roughly 6 weeks after vaccination. The DNA sequence is TGTGCCAGCAGAGAAAGTTGGGACAGGGGCACAGATACGCAGTATTTT. It is translated as CASRESWDRGTDTQYF.